Presented here are 29 T cell receptor beta chains from one specimen sequenced in a study of cytomegalovirus exposure and HLA in healthy donors. A multiplex PCR was run with 60 Vbeta primers and 13 Jbeta primers. The assay was immunoSEQ multiplex PCR, and TCRdb's table has in-frame clones only and misses some. Here the sample spans 130,000 or so clones, roughly four fifths being singletons. The sequenced material came from PBMCs. Receptors were obtained from a woman aged 40 to 50 in good health and CMV-seronegative.

The V gene is TRBV28, the J gene TRBJ1-1; 8 nucleotides agree with TRBD1. Losses at the gene ends were 3 bases for V and 5 bases for J; bases not matched to a gene: 5. This CDR3 has 14 amino acids. Germline CDR1 reads MDHEN; CDR2 reads SYDVKM. This chain's CDR3 is CASSLLQGVTEAFF. CDR3 in DNA: TGTGCCAGCAGTTTGTTACAGGGGGTGACTGAAGCTTTCTTT.

This clone was seen just once. The junction does not match germline at one end; this may be a read error. CDR3: CSSSLSQAGTEAFF. The CDR3 coding sequence is TGTTCCAGCAGCTTAAGCCAGGCGGGAACTGAAGCTTTCTTT. The V gene is TRBV7-3, the J gene TRBJ1-1; D not certain. The CDR3 is made up of 14 amino acids. Germline assignment: CDR1 SGHTA and CDR2 FQGTGA.

Comments on this clone: The identical CDR3 is also encoded by other nucleotide sequences in the sample. This chain connects TRBV5-1 to TRBJ2-2; no clear D gene. This CDR3 region has 14 residues. The germline V and J ends were trimmed by 0 bases and 3 bases, with 6 bases remaining between them. CDR1 SGHRS and CDR2 YFSETQ come from the germline V gene. The CDR3 loop is CASSLGSDTGELFF. For the CDR3, the DNA is TGCGCCAGCAGCTTGGGATCAGACACCGGGGAGCTGTTTTTT.

V gene TRBV6-5 combines with J gene TRBJ1-1, with a tentative D call TRBD1 (5 bases). The CDR3 consists of 14 residues. Trimming stripped 7 bases from V and 0 bases from J, with 12 bases between. Germline V lookup: CDR1 MNHEY, CDR2 SVGAGI. CDR3 sequence: CASMGGLMNTEAFF. The CDR3, as DNA: TGTGCCAGCATGGGGGGGTTAATGAACACTGAAGCTTTCTTT.

This clone was picked up a small number of times. This chain joins TRBV6-1 and TRBJ1-2; D is ambiguous. The CDR3 has 13 amino acids. Germline CDR1 reads MNHNS; CDR2 reads SASEGT. With 0 bases removed from V and 8 bases from J, the gap between germline ends came to 10 bases. As DNA, the CDR3 is TGTGCCAGCAGTGAAGCCCCCTCACGGGGCTACACCTTC. It codes for CASSEAPSRGYTF.

V gene TRBV10-3 combines with J gene TRBJ2-1, with TRBD2 identical over 7 bases. This CDR3 comprises 14 residues. V gave up 4 bases and J gave up 5 bases; unmatched junction bases: 5. In germline, CDR1 is ENHRY, CDR2 SYGVKD. The CDR3, as DNA: TGTGCCATCAGTGGTTCGGGGGGAAACAATGAGCAGTTCTTC. Its translation is CAISGSGGNNEQFF.

The chain has TRBV4-2 and TRBJ1-5, with D unresolved. This CDR3 is built from 16 residues. Trimming took off 0 bases at V and 9 bases at J, with 18 bases between the two ends. Germline CDR1 and CDR2: LGHNA and YNFKEQ. In nucleotides, the CDR3 is TGTGCCAGCAGCCAAGATGATCCGGGAGGGAACCTGCCCCAGCATTTT. Protein product: CASSQDDPGGNLPQHF.

This clone was seen a handful of times. V usage is TRBV27 and J usage is TRBJ2-1; a weak D match, TRBD2 (7 bases). The CDR3 spans 18 residues. V dropped 0 bases and J dropped 0 bases, with 15 bases sitting between them. The germline V gene encodes CDR1 MNHEY and CDR2 SMNVEV (reference sequence). CDR3 sequence reads: CASSLSRGGLSSYNEQFF. The CDR3 nucleotides read TGTGCCAGCAGTTTATCGAGGGGGGGACTAAGCTCCTACAATGAGCAGTTCTTC.

The V and J genes are TRBV4-1 and TRBJ1-5, with TRBD1 matching 8 bases. The CDR3 totals 13 residues. The J segment lost 7 bases and the V segment lost 3 bases, leaving 2 bases of the junction unmatched. CDR1 MGHRA and CDR2 YSYEKL come from the germline V gene. As DNA, the CDR3 is TGCGCCAGCAGCCAGTACAGGGGGCAGCCCCAGCATTTT. Amino acid sequence: CASSQYRGQPQHF.

For this clone: A read error may produce the germline difference seen at one junction end. J is TRBJ2-7 and V is TRBV6-1, with 9 bases matching TRBD1. The CDR3 has 17 residues. Germline lookup yields CDR1 MNHNS and CDR2 SASEGT. The CDR3 here is CASSQAKTGGATYEQYF. In DNA, the CDR3 is TGTGCCAGCAGTCAAGCAAAAACAGGGGGCGCAACGTACGAGCAGTACTTC.

This chain links TRBV6-5 with TRBJ2-3, with D perhaps matching TRBD1 (5 bases). CDR3 length: 13 amino acids. V lost 3 bases to trimming and J lost 4 bases, with 8 bases between them. The germline CDR1 and CDR2 sequences are MNHEY and SVGAGI. The CDR3 is CASSYQGSDTQYF. CDR3 sequence (DNA): TGTGCCAGCAGTTATCAGGGTTCAGATACGCAGTATTTT.

This chain joins TRBV7-2 and TRBJ2-7; 11 bases agree with TRBD2. Germline V gives CDR1 SGHTA, CDR2 FQGNSA. The CDR3 consists of 14 residues. V shed 5 bases and J 3 bases; nucleotides not matched to a gene: 3. CDR3 DNA sequence: TGTGCCAGCAGCCGGACTAGCGGGCTCTACGAGCAGTACTTC. It codes for CASSRTSGLYEQYF.

This clone has just one count. The V and J genes are TRBV5-4 and TRBJ2-2, with 7 bases that match TRBD2. Germline V lookup: CDR1 SGHNT, CDR2 YYREEE (reference sequence). V gave up 4 bases and J gave up 0 bases; unmatched junction bases: 9. The CDR3 runs to 17 residues. CDR3 protein: CASSTDKAGTNTGELFF. In DNA form, the CDR3 reads TGTGCCAGCAGCACCGATAAAGCGGGAACGAACACCGGGGAGCTGTTTTTT. Together with reference TRBV5-4 and TRBJ2-2, the CDR3 gives the full variable domain: ETGVTQSPTHLIKTRGQQVTLRCSSQSGHNTVSWYQQALGQGPQFIFQYYREEENGRGNFPPRFSGLQFPNYSSELNVNALELDDSALYLCASSTDKAGTNTGELFFGEGSRLTVL.

CDR3 bases: TGTGCCTGGGCCTTCGGGGGGGCTGAAGCTTTCTTT. It yields the protein CAWAFGGAEAFF. V gene TRBV30 combines with J gene TRBJ1-1; D may be TRBD1 (5 bases). This CDR3 contains 12 residues. CDR1 is GTSNPN and CDR2 is SVGIG in the germline V gene (reference sequence). Deletions cut 5 bases from V and 6 bases from J, with 13 bases between.

V gene TRBV2 combines with J gene TRBJ1-2; D is unclear. This CDR3 has 15 residues. Germline CDR1 is SNHLY and CDR2 is FYNNEI. The germline V and J ends were trimmed by 6 bases and 0 bases, with 14 bases remaining between them. CDR3 sequence reads: CASSLGRGANYGYTF. The CDR3 nucleotides read TGTGCCAGCAGCCTCGGACGGGGAGCTAACTATGGCTACACCTTC.

This clone came up once. The CDR3 loop is CASSSQGDTQYF. The CDR3 DNA is TGTGCCAGCAGCTCACAGGGGGATACGCAGTATTTT. The J gene is TRBJ2-3, the V gene TRBV7-3; 7 positions match TRBD1. V was clipped by 4 bases and J by 6 bases; unmatched bases: 1. CDR1 is SGHTA, CDR2 FQGTGA, per germline. This CDR3 has 12 amino acids.

The V call is TRBV28, the J call TRBJ1-2; 10 nucleotides align to TRBD1. CDR3 length: 17 residues. Germline V gene lookup returns CDR1 MDHEN and CDR2 SYDVKM. Unmatched junction bases numbered 12, after V lost 1 base and J lost 7 bases. CDR3 coding DNA: TGTGCCAGCAGTTTATCGGGACAGGGGCCCCTTCGATCTGGCTACACCTTC. Its translation: CASSLSGQGPLRSGYTF.

Only one count was recorded for this clone. This rearrangement joins TRBV15 to TRBJ2-1, with TRBD2 matching 10 bases. The CDR3 spans 14 residues. Germline CDR1 reads LNHNV; CDR2 reads YYDKDF (reference sequence). The V segment lost 0 bases and the J segment 15 bases; nucleotides outside the gene matches: 8. The CDR3 here is CATSRELAGELGFF. DNA of the CDR3: TGTGCCACCAGCAGAGAGCTAGCGGGAGAGTTGGGGTTCTTC.

The gene calls are TRBV7-2 and TRBJ1-6, with D possibly being TRBD1 (5 bases). Germline V gene sequence: CDR1 SGHTA, CDR2 FQGNSA. The ends were cut back, 5 bases at V and 7 bases at J, with 12 bases in the middle. The CDR3 spans 14 residues. DNA for the CDR3: TGTGCCAGCAGCGCGCAGGGTACCAATTCACCCCTCCACTTT. This gives the protein CASSAQGTNSPLHF.

V and J are TRBV5-5 and TRBJ2-5; perhaps TRBD2 as D (5 bases). The CDR3 covers 15 residues. Trimming stripped 0 bases from V and 5 bases from J, with 14 bases between. Germline V gene lookup returns CDR1 SGHKS and CDR2 YYEKEE (reference sequence). DNA for the CDR3: TGTGCCAGCAGCTTGGTTCCGGGGAATAGGGAGACCCAGTACTTC. It translates to CASSLVPGNRETQYF. Supplemented by reference TRBV5-5 and TRBJ2-5, the full variable domain reads DAGVTQSPTHLIKTRGQQVTLRCSPISGHKSVSWYQQVLGQGPQFIFQYYEKEERGRGNFPDRFSARQFPNYSSELNVNALLLGDSALYLCASSLVPGNRETQYFGPGTRLLVL.

V gene TRBV2 combines with J gene TRBJ2-7; TRBD2 might be the D (6 bases). There are 15 residues in the CDR3. The germline V and J ends were trimmed by 0 bases and 7 bases, with 16 bases remaining between them. Germline assignment: CDR1 SNHLY and CDR2 FYNNEI. CDR3 amino acids: CASSEAPRGIGEQYF. CDR3 DNA sequence: TGTGCCAGCAGTGAAGCCCCGCGGGGCATTGGTGAGCAGTACTTC. Combining the CDR3 with reference TRBV2 and TRBJ2-7 gives the whole variable domain EPEVTQTPSHQVTQMGQEVILRCVPISNHLYFYWYRQILGQKVEFLVSFYNNEISEKSEIFDDQFSVERPDGSNFTLKIRSTKLEDSAMYFCASSEAPRGIGEQYFGPGTRLTVT.

This clone has only one observation. V and J are TRBV7-3 and TRBJ1-2, with a possible D match to TRBD1 (6 bases). The CDR3 sequence is 13 residues long. V shed 0 bases and J shed 8 bases, with 10 bases lying between them. Germline V gene sequence: CDR1 SGHTA, CDR2 FQGTGA. This chain's CDR3 is CASSLTGTRGYTF. The CDR3 nucleotides are TGTGCCAGCAGCTTAACCGGGACAAGAGGCTACACCTTC. Full variable domain (missing parts from reference TRBV7-3 and TRBJ1-2): GAGVSQTPSNKVTEKGKYVELRCDPISGHTALYWYRQSLGQGPEFLIYFQGTGAADDSGLPNDRFFAVRPEGSVSTLKIQRTERGDSAVYLCASSLTGTRGYTFGSGTRLTVV.

The CDR3: CASSFPLWGEAQETQYF. As DNA, the CDR3 is TGTGCCAGCAGTTTCCCTCTATGGGGGGAGGCCCAAGAGACCCAGTACTTC. The chain uses TRBV28 and TRBJ2-5, with D possibly being TRBD2 (6 bases). The CDR3 runs 17 residues. Germline CDR1 and CDR2: MDHEN and SYDVKM. V was trimmed by 3 bases and J by 1 base, leaving 18 bases between them. The whole variable domain, remainder taken from reference TRBV28 and TRBJ2-5, is DVKVTQSSRYLVKRTGEKVFLECVQDMDHENMFWYRQDPGLGLRLIYFSYDVKMKEKGDIPEGYSVSREKKERFSLILESASTNQTSMYLCASSFPLWGEAQETQYFGPGTRLLVL.

CDR3 in DNA: TGCGCCAGCAGTGAAGGGGGCGGGGAGCTGTTTTTT. It codes for CASSEGGGELFF. This chain uses TRBV10-1 with TRBJ2-2, with a possible D match to TRBD1 (6 bases). In germline, CDR1 is WNHNN, CDR2 SYGVQD (reference sequence). The CDR3 extends over 12 amino acids. V gave up 3 bases and J gave up 7 bases, with 6 bases separating them.

The J gene is TRBJ1-2, the V gene TRBV4-2; D gene uncertain. The germline V gene encodes CDR1 LGHNA and CDR2 YNFKEQ. V was clipped by 0 bases and J by 4 bases, with 15 bases between them. The CDR3 totals 16 residues. The CDR3 DNA reads as TGTGCCAGCAGCCAAGAAAGATCGGGGAGCGGCTATGGCTACACCTTC. Translating it yields CASSQERSGSGYGYTF.

This rearrangement joins TRBV6-4 to TRBJ2-3, with D hard to call. Trimming stripped 3 bases from V and 0 bases from J, with 13 bases between. This CDR3 has 16 amino acids. Germline V gene data show CDR1 as MRHNA and CDR2 as SNTAGT. The CDR3 reads CASSELISRSTDTQYF. The CDR3 region has the DNA TGTGCCAGCAGTGAATTAATAAGCCGGAGCACAGATACGCAGTATTTT.

The CDR3 loop reads CASGARGEEQFF. CDR3 in DNA: TGTGCCAGCGGTGCCCGCGGCGAAGAGCAGTTCTTC. V is TRBV6-6 and J is TRBJ2-1; D remains unclear. CDR3 length equals 12 residues. CDR1 is MNHNY and CDR2 is SVGAGI in the germline V gene (reference sequence). Between the trimmed V and J ends, which lost 8 bases and 10 bases, there was a span of 15 bases.

This chain connects TRBV28 to TRBJ1-6, with D possibly matching TRBD1 (6 bases). Germline V lookup: CDR1 MDHEN, CDR2 SYDVKM. V was clipped by 4 bases and J by 9 bases, with 10 bases between them. This CDR3 contains 13 residues. The CDR3 loop reads CASSWQGSSPLHF. CDR3 nucleotides: TGTGCCAGCAGTTGGCAGGGGAGTTCACCCCTCCACTTT.

Regarding this clone: The junction does not match germline at one end; this may be a read error. The rearrangement joins TRBV7-9 to TRBJ2-3, with D possibly being TRBD1 (5 bases). Per germline, CDR1 SEHNR and CDR2 FQNEAQ (reference sequence). This CDR3 comprises 13 residues. CDR3 DNA: TGTTCCAGCAGGCTACAGGGCACAGATACGCAGTATTTT. Its translation is CSSRLQGTDTQYF.